This TCR beta chain stems from a study of CXCR3-negative and CXCR3-positive naive CD8 T cells. Study-wide findings and caveats: Relative to memory CD8+ cells, whose diversity was much lower, both naive subsets had comparably high diversity. Similar TRBV-TRBJ usage characterized naive CXCR3-negative and CXCR3-positive cells; memory cells differed. CXCR3 levels fell partly with cryopreservation; most assays relied on fresh PBMCs.

The CDR3 loop spans 17 amino acids. Germline V lookup: CDR1 SGHRS, CDR2 YFSETQ. Notes on this clonotype: Its antigen is unidentified.

The TRB cDNA libraries were prepared by 5' RACE with UMI labels. Each CDR3 protein gets one entry in TCRdb, which reprocessed the 5' RACE reads and gives no DNA. Its table lists roughly 56,000 distinct CDR3 sequences. The sample taken for sequencing was naive CXCR3- CD8+ T cells from blood. The subset here: CD45RO-CCR7+CD27+CD95- naive CD8+ T cells lacking CXCR3 (TNR3-). This clonotype was obtained from a human donor in good health. Some clones in this sample may be carry-over from other donors' samples. The chain joins TRBV5-1 to TRBJ2-5; TCRdb proposes TRBD1, but this gene call is untestable without DNA. CDR3 sequence reads: CASSLEGRGRSQETQYF.